The following is a TCR beta chain sequence with its context. Its antigen is undetermined. The sequenced target, TCR beta, came from blood CD8+ and CD4+ T cells. Each multiple sclerosis control was a treatment-naive patient with relapsing-remitting disease that was either stable or active. The data were taken from a study of CD8 T cells in Susac syndrome. Study-wide results and limits: The study conceded that relatively few individuals underwent its TCR sequencing and HLA analysis.

Random hexamers served to reverse transcribe roughly 0.5 to 1 ug RNA. By means of immunoSEQ multiplex PCR, TCR beta CDR3 spanning 54 Vbeta and 13 Jbeta underwent amplification. TCRdb re-called the immunoSEQ multiplex PCR reads with MiXCR, one entry per CDR3 protein. The table records 300,000 or so distinct CDR3 sequences, about 91% of them present only once. CDR1 MNHEY and CDR2 SVGAGI come from the germline V gene. The CDR3 consists of 14 residues. V lost 4 bases to trimming and J lost 1 base, with 10 bases between them. This sequence originates from a human donor with multiple sclerosis. This chain links TRBV6-5 with TRBJ1-1; D uncertain. Sequenced sample: CD4+ T cells from PBMCs. DNA for the CDR3: TGTGCCAGCAGTTCTGGCGGGTCGAACACTGAAGCTTTCTTT. It codes for CASSSGGSNTEAFF.